In this sample, the clone carrying this T cell receptor beta chain turned up a few times. The sample belongs to a study of blood T cell repertoires in COVID-19. Data came from immunoSEQ multiplex PCR; TCRdb stores just in-frame clones and leaves some out. The table records a few hundred thousand clones, around nine tenths of them present only once. The recovered donors of Cohort 3 showed two negative PCRs, clearance, or symptom resolution. The specimen sequenced was PBMCs or T cells enriched from blood (not recorded which). The TCR was taken from a woman in her 30s who had recovered from COVID-19.

CDR3 protein: CASSSTGANSPLHF. The CDR3 DNA follows: TGTGCCAGCAGTTCCACAGGTGCGAATTCACCCCTCCACTTT. The chain is built from TRBV28 and TRBJ1-6, with D tentatively TRBD1 (5 bases). The CDR3 has 14 residues. The V end was cut by 4 bases, the J end by 7 bases, with 11 bases between. Looked up from germline, CDR1 is MDHEN and CDR2 is SYDVKM.